This TCR beta chain is from a study of T-cell reconstitution after alpha-beta-depleted transplantation in children. Unique molecular identifiers were incorporated during preparation of the TCRbeta library. A single record per CDR3 protein comes from TCRdb applying MiXCR to the PCR reads. The sample shows approximately 240,000 distinct CDR3 sequences, 8% to 9.5% of them seen only once. The CDR3 length is 16 residues. Per the germline V gene, CDR1 is SGHRS and CDR2 is YFSETQ. Unmatched junction bases numbered 4, after V lost 0 bases and J lost 4 bases. The rearrangement joins TRBV5-1 to TRBJ2-1; 10 nucleotides match TRBD2. This TCR came from a human donor who donated a stem cell graft to a child with acute lymphoblastic leukemia. Sequenced material: PBMCs from the stem cell graft donor, taken from the stem cell graft. The CDR3: CASSLAASGSYNEQFF. In DNA, the CDR3 is TGCGCCAGCAGCTTGGCGGCTAGCGGGAGTTACAATGAGCAGTTCTTC.